This T cell receptor beta chain was observed in a study of cytomegalovirus exposure and HLA in healthy donors. The PCR contained 60 Vbeta and 13 Jbeta primers. The table came from immunoSEQ multiplex PCR; TCRdb's copy has only in-frame clones and leaves some out. Here the sample spans more than 90,000 clones, about four fifths being singletons. Germline lookup yields CDR1 MNHNS and CDR2 SASEGT. The CDR3 runs to 14 residues. The V gene lost 7 bases and the J gene lost 1 base, with 13 bases spanning the gap. Specimen: PBMCs. This chain links TRBV6-1 with TRBJ2-5; D is undetermined. This TCR was recovered from a woman aged 35 to 49 in good health and CMV-seronegative. CDR3 sequence reads: CASTPVRSQETQYF. In DNA form, the CDR3 reads TGTGCCAGCACCCCGGTGCGGTCCCAAGAGACCCAGTACTTC.